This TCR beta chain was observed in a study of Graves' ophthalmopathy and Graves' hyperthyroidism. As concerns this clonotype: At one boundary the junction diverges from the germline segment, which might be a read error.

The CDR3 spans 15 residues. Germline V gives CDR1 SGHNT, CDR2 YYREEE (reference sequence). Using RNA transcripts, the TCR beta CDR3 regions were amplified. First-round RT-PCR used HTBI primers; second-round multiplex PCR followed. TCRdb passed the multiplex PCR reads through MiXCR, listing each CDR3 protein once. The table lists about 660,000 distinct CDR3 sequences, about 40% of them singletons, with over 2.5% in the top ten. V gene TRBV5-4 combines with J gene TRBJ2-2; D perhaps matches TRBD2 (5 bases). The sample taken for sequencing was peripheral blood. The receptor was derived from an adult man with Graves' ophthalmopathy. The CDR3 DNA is TGTGCCAGCAGGGAGCTGACGTCGAACACCGGGGAGCTGTACTTC. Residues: CASRELTSNTGELYF.